This T cell receptor (beta chain) comes out of a study of Graves' ophthalmopathy and Graves' hyperthyroidism. Study-level points and caveats: Most expanded clonotypes in thyroid above 0.001 frequency also showed up in blood. The model flagged ophthalmopathy progression at roughly 71% sensitivity and less than 75% specificity.

This clonotype was seen at least ten times. The antigen is unknown. The study amplified TCR beta CDR3 regions using RNA transcripts. Second-round multiplex PCR came after a first-round RT-PCR that employed HTBI primers. MiXCR, run by TCRdb on the multiplex PCR reads, gives a single entry per CDR3 protein. The repertoire includes 900,000 to 1,200,000 distinct CDR3 sequences, about 35% of them detected once, and around 10% sits in the top ten. The CDR3 is made up of 13 amino acids. The ends were cut back, 3 bases at V and 5 bases at J, with 8 bases in the middle. CDR1 is SGHTA, CDR2 FQGNSA, per germline.

The chain carries TRBV7-2 and TRBJ1-5; D is ambiguous. Sequencing input: peripheral blood or thyroid tissue (not recorded which). The sequence came from an adult man with Graves' hyperthyroidism. This CDR3 is CASSLSADQPQHF. The CDR3 region has the DNA TGTGCCAGCAGCTTGAGCGCGGATCAGCCCCAGCATTTT.